The rows below give T cell receptor beta chains drawn from one sample of a study of CD8+ T cells in alopecia areata. Here immunoSEQ multiplex PCR was the method, and the copy in TCRdb shows in-frame clones only, minus some. The sample shows around 100,000 clones, approximately 51% of them seen only once. The sample in question was CD4+ T cells sorted from blood, obtained at week 24, from a patient treated with tofacitinib. The origin of the receptors is a human donor with alopecia areata. CDR3s include the opening cysteine and the closing phenylalanine or tryptophan. A D gene is named only where the DNA matches it firmly. Expanded clones are given a class, and other clones once, few, many or no size at all.

TRBJ1-5 | TRBD1 | TRBV6-5 | - | CASSYSFQGGPQHF | TGTGCCAGCAGTTACTCATTCCAGGGGGGGCCCCAGCATTTT
TRBJ1-1 | - | TRBV7-9 | few | CASSQAAGTGNTEAFF | TGTGCCAGCAGCCAAGCGGCCGGAACAGGGAACACTGAAGCTTTCTTT
TRBJ1-2 | - | TRBV4-2 | - | CASSLRMGVLYGYTF | TGTGCCAGCAGCCTCAGAATGGGGGTTTTATATGGCTACACCTTC
TRBJ2-7 | TRBD1 | TRBV29-1 | - | CSVQPGQGREQYF | TGCAGCGTTCAGCCTGGACAGGGGAGAGAGCAGTACTTC
TRBJ1-5 | - | TRBV7-9 | - | CASSLGVGVNQPQHF | TGTGCCAGCAGCTTAGGGGTGGGGGTCAATCAGCCCCAGCATTTT
TRBJ1-1 | TRBD1 | TRBV30 | - | CAWSARTGSSAFF | TGTGCCTGGAGTGCAAGGACAGGCTCATCGGCTTTCTTT
TRBJ2-2 | TRBD1 | TRBV9 | - | CASSVGQWNTGELFF | TGTGCCAGCAGCGTGGGACAGTGGAACACCGGGGAGCTGTTTTTT
TRBJ1-2 | TRBD1 | TRBV5-1 | few | CASSNVDRERGGYTF | TGCGCCAGCAGCAACGTGGACAGGGAACGCGGTGGCTACACCTTC
TRBJ1-5 | - | TRBV6-5 | - | CASSYEGVYSNQPQHF | TGTGCCAGCAGTTACGAAGGGGTCTATAGCAATCAGCCCCAGCATTTT
TRBJ2-7 | - | TRBV4-2 | - | CASSHLGWGSYEQYF | TGTGCCAGCAGCCATCTAGGGTGGGGCTCCTACGAGCAGTACTTC
TRBJ2-3 | TRBD2 | TRBV2 | few | CASSGLAGLTDTQYF | TGTGCCAGCAGTGGTTTAGCGGGGCTGACAGATACGCAGTATTTT
TRBJ2-7 | TRBD2 | TRBV10-3 | once | CAITRTSGLYEQYF | TGTGCCATCACTCGAACTAGCGGCTTGTACGAGCAGTACTTC
TRBJ2-7 | - | TRBV25-1 | - | CASSPGGGFKQYF | TGTGCCAGCAGTCCCGGTGGCGGTTTCAAGCAGTACTTC
TRBJ2-7 | - | TRBV7-9 | once | CASSLVRTASYEQYF | TGTGCCAGCAGCTTAGTACGGACAGCCTCCTACGAGCAGTACTTC
TRBJ2-3 | - | TRBV4-2 | - | CASSQVVETDTQYF | TGTGCCAGCAGCCAAGTAGTTGAAACAGATACGCAGTATTTT
TRBJ1-1 | - | TRBV4-2 | - | CASSQGEQGYTEAFF | TGTGCCAGCAGCCAAGGGGAACAGGGATACACTGAAGCTTTCTTT
TRBJ2-5 | - | TRBV5-6 | - | CASSLPLQETQYF | TGTGCCAGCAGCCTGCCGCTGCAAGAGACCCAGTACTTC
TRBJ2-2 | TRBD1 | TRBV10-3 | - | CAISGGPIGTATGELFF | TGTGCCATCAGTGGTGGGCCAATAGGGACAGCCACCGGGGAGCTGTTTTTT
TRBJ2-2 | - | TRBV9 | few | CASKRDRSNTGELFF | TGTGCCAGCAAGCGAGACCGATCGAACACCGGGGAGCTGTTTTTT
TRBJ2-5 | TRBD1 | TRBV29-1 | - | CSVKTGVETQYF | TGCAGCGTCAAGACAGGGGTCGAGACCCAGTACTTC